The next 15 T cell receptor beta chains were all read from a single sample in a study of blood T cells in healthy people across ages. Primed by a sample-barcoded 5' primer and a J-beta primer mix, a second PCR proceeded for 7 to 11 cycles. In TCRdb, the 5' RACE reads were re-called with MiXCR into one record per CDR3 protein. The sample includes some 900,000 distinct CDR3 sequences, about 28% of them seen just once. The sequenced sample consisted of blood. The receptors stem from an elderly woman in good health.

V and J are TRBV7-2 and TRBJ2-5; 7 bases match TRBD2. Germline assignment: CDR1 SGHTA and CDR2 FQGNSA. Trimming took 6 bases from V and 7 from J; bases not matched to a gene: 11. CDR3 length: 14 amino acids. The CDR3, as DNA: TGTGCCAGCAGTCCTGCTTCGGGGGGAGGGACCCAGTACTTC. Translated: CASSPASGGGTQYF.

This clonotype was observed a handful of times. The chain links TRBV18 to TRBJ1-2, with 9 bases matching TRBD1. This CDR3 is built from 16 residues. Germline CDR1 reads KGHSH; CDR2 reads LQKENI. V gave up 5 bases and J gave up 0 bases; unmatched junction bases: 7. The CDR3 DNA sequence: TGTGCCAGCTCATCAATCCGGGACAGGGCTAACTATGGCTACACCTTC. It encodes CASSSIRDRANYGYTF.

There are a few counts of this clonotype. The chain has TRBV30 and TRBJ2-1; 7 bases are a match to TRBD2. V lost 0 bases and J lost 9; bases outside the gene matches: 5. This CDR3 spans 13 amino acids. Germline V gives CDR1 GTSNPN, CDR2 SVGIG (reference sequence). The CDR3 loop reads CAWSVSGEGEQFF. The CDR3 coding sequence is TGTGCCTGGAGTGTTAGTGGGGAGGGTGAGCAGTTCTTC.

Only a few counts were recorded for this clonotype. DNA for the CDR3: TGCAGGCAGGGTGGCACAGATACGCAGTATTTT. It is translated as CRQGGTDTQYF. This sequence joins TRBV20-1 and TRBJ2-3, with a possible D match to TRBD1 (5 bases). The CDR3 loop spans 11 amino acids. Germline V gives CDR1 DFQATT, CDR2 SNEGSKA (reference sequence).

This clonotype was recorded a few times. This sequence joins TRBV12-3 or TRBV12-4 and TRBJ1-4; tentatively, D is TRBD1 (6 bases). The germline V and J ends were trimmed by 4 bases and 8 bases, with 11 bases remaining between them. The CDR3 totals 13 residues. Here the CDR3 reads CASSSGVVEKLFF. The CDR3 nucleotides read TGTGCCAGCAGTTCAGGGGTCGTAGAAAAACTGTTTTTT.

CDR3 in amino acids: CASSEALAGGTETQYF. CDR3 nucleotide sequence: TGTGCCAGCAGTGAAGCGCTAGCGGGGGGTACCGAGACCCAGTACTTC. The rearrangement joins TRBV6-1 to TRBJ2-7; 11 bases align to TRBD2. The J call is uncertain, as TRBJ2-5 better fits the DNA end. CDR3 length: 16 residues. The germline V gene has CDR1 MNHNS and CDR2 SASEGT.

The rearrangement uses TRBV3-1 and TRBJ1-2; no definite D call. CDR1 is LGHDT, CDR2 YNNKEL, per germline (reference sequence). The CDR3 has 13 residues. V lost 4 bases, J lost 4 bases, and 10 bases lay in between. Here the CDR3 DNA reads TGTGCCAGCAGCCCCACGCCCCTCTATGGCTACACCTTC. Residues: CASSPTPLYGYTF.

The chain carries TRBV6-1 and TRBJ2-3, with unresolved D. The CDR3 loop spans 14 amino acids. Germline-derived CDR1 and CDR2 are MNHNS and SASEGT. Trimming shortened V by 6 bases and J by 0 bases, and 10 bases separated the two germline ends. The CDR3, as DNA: TGTGCCAGCAGGGCTTTAGCTAGCACAGATACGCAGTATTTT. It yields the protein CASRALASTDTQYF.

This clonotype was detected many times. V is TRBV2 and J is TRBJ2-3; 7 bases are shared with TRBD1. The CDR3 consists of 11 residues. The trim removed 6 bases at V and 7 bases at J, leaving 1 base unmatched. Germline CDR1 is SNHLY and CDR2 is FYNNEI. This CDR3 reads CASRDRNTQYF. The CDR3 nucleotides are TGTGCCAGCAGGGACAGGAATACGCAGTATTTT. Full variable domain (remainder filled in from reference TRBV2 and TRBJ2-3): EPEVTQTPSHQVTQMGQEVILRCVPISNHLYFYWYRQILGQKVEFLVSFYNNEISEKSEIFDDQFSVERPDGSNFTLKIRSTKLEDSAMYFCASRDRNTQYFGPGTRLTVL.

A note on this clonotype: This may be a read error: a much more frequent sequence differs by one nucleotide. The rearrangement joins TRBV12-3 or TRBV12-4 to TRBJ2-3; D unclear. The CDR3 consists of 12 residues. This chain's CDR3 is CASLPSSDAQYF. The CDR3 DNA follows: TGTGCCAGTTTACCGTCTTCAGATGCGCAGTATTTT.

CDR3: CSARDPGERQPQHF. The CDR3 DNA follows: TGCAGTGCTAGAGATCCGGGGGAGAGGCAGCCCCAGCATTTT. This chain joins TRBV20-1 and TRBJ1-5; D perhaps matches TRBD1 (5 bases). Germline assignment: CDR1 DFQATT and CDR2 SNEGSKA (reference sequence). Trimming removed 0 bases at V and 7 bases at J, with 13 bases between. CDR3 length equals 14 residues.

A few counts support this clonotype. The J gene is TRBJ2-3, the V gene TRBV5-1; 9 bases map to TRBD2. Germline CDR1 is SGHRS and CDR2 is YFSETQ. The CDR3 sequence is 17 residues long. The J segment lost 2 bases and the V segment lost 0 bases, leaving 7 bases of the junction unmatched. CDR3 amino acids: CASSLVAAGGYTDTQYF. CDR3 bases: TGCGCCAGCAGCTTGGTTGCAGCGGGGGGATACACAGATACGCAGTATTTT.

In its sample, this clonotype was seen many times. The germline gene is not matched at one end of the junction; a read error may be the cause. The CDR3 region is CASSLDRLAEQFF. The CDR3 DNA reads TGTGCTAGCAGCTTAGATAGGCTAGCGGAGCAGTTCTTC. The chain joins TRBV7-7 to TRBJ2-1; a weak D match, TRBD2 (6 bases). CDR1 and CDR2 from the germline V gene are SSHAT and FNYEAQ (reference sequence). This CDR3 has 13 amino acids. The variable domain in full, completed from reference TRBV7-7 and TRBJ2-1, reads GAGVSQSPRYKVTKRGQDVTLRCDPISSHATLYWYQQALGQGPEFLTYFNYEAQPDKSGLPSDRFSAERPEGSISTLTIQRTEQRDSAMYRCASSLDRLAEQFFGPGTRLTVL.

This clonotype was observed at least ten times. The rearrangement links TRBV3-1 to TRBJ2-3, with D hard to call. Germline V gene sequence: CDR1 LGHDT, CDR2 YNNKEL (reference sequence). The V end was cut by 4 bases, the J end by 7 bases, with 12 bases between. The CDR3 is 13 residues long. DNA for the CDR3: TGTGCCAGCAGCCGACAAGGTTTGCATACGCAGTATTTT. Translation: CASSRQGLHTQYF.

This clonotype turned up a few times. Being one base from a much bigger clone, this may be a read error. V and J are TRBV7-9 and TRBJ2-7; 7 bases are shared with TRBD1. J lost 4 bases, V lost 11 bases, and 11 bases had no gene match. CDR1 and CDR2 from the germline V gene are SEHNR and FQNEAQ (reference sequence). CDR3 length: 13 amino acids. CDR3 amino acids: CAGSRQGPYEQYF. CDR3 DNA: TGTGCCGGCTCCCGACAGGGCCCATACGAGCAGTACTTC.